Below, 18 T cell receptor beta chains from the same sample are listed, as sequenced in a study of CXCR3-negative and CXCR3-positive naive CD8 T cells. It was by 5' RACE with UMI labels that the TRB cDNA libraries were prepared. From the 5' RACE reads, TCRdb lists one entry per CDR3 protein and no DNA. The specimen's table records tens of thousands of distinct CDR3 sequences. Sequencing input: memory CD8+ T cells from blood. The source of these receptors is a human donor in good health. Some clones in this sample may be carry-over from other donors' samples.

The J gene is TRBJ2-7, the V gene TRBV19; with no DNA, the TCRdb D assignment of TRBD2 cannot be verified. CDR3 size: 16 residues. Germline V gene data show CDR1 as LNHDA and CDR2 as SQIVND (reference sequence). This CDR3 reads CASSTEGLAGGYEQYF.

The genes are TRBV5-1 and TRBJ2-7. Germline V gene lookup returns CDR1 SGHRS and CDR2 YFSETQ. CDR3 length equals 15 residues. The CDR3 protein is CASSLGASQAYEQYF.

V gene TRBV4-3 combines with J gene TRBJ2-1; TCRdb's D call, TRBD2, is unchecked because there is no DNA. The CDR3 spans 16 residues. The germline V gene encodes CDR1 LGHNA and CDR2 YSLEER. CDR3 sequence: CASSQDASGLYNEQFF.

According to its frequency, this clonotype is medium-sized (0.01 to 0.1%). This chain uses TRBV20-1 with TRBJ1-6. The CDR3 is made up of 13 amino acids. The V gene's germline CDR1 is DFQATT and CDR2 SNEGSKA (reference sequence). This CDR3 is CSARDKENSPLHF.

V and J are TRBV27 and TRBJ1-1. Germline lookup yields CDR1 MNHEY and CDR2 SMNVEV (reference sequence). The CDR3 is 13 residues long. The CDR3 is CASRQTSATEAFF.

This rearrangement joins TRBV27 to TRBJ2-1. The CDR3 sequence is 16 residues long. Germline assignment: CDR1 MNHEY and CDR2 SMNVEV (reference sequence). The CDR3 protein is CASSLSSGSSYNEQFF.

The chain couples TRBV29-1 to TRBJ2-7. The CDR3 consists of 14 residues. Germline V CDR1 and CDR2: SQVTM, ANQGSEA. CDR3 amino acids: CSVEARGATYEQYF.

The chain joins TRBV21-1 to TRBJ2-7; TCRdb reports TRBD1, a call that lacks DNA to check it against. TRBV21-1 counts as a pseudogene. The CDR3 loop spans 18 amino acids. The CDR3 sequence: CASSYWDRGRMKTYEQYF.

V usage is TRBV20-1 and J usage is TRBJ2-7; TCRdb names TRBD1, which stays unverified in the absence of DNA. CDR3 length equals 13 residues. Germline V gene lookup returns CDR1 DFQATT and CDR2 SNEGSKA (reference sequence). The CDR3 sequence: CSGLGGAHLEQYF.

This rearrangement joins TRBV4-3 to TRBJ2-4; TCRdb picks TRBD1, but there is no DNA to check that call. The CDR3 totals 16 residues. CDR1 and CDR2 from the germline V gene are LGHNA and YSLEER. CDR3 sequence: CASSQVLQGHWNIQYF.

The chain links TRBV20-1 to TRBJ2-5; without DNA, the TCRdb call of TRBD2 cannot be checked. This CDR3 comprises 14 residues. Germline V CDR1 and CDR2: DFQATT, SNEGSKA (reference sequence). The CDR3 here is CSARARLAEETQYF.

The CDR3 sequence: CASGERGSEREQYF. The chain uses TRBV28 and TRBJ2-7; as DNA is missing, the TRBD2 call by TCRdb cannot be tested. CDR3 length: 14 amino acids. Germline V CDR1 and CDR2: MDHEN, SYDVKM.

This sequence joins TRBV6-2 or TRBV6-3 and TRBJ2-1. This CDR3 region has 16 residues. The V gene's germline CDR1 is MNHEY and CDR2 SVGEGT. CDR3 loop: CASNDLDRSSYNEQFF.

V is TRBV7-9 and J is TRBJ1-4; the TCRdb call, TRBD1, lacks DNA for checking. The V gene's germline CDR1 is SEHNR and CDR2 FQNEAQ (reference sequence). This CDR3 comprises 17 residues. This CDR3 reads CASSPSGDRAQREKLFF.

The chain couples TRBV6-5 to TRBJ2-2; the D call from TCRdb, TRBD1, cannot be confirmed without DNA. This CDR3 contains 16 residues. Germline V lookup: CDR1 MNHEY, CDR2 SVGAGI. The CDR3 region is CASSYSDRASTGELFF.

The V gene is TRBV6-5, the J gene TRBJ2-2; TCRdb indicates TRBD1, and absent DNA this call remains unverified. The germline V gene encodes CDR1 MNHEY and CDR2 SVGAGI. There are 15 residues in the CDR3. CDR3 region: CASSYGTGVTGELFF.

The chain is built from TRBV6-1 and TRBJ2-7. The germline gives CDR1 MNHNS, CDR2 SASEGT. The length of the CDR3 is 15 residues. The CDR3 reads CASSELAESSYEQYF.

This chain joins TRBV5-1 and TRBJ1-6; the TRBD1 assignment by TCRdb is unverifiable without DNA. CDR1 and CDR2 (germline): SGHRS, YFSETQ. The CDR3 is made up of 16 amino acids. CDR3 residues: CASSSTGENYNSPLHF. Supplemented by reference TRBV5-1 and TRBJ1-6, the full variable domain reads KAGVTQTPRYLIKTRGQQVTLSCSPISGHRSVSWYQQTPGQGLQFLFEYFSETQRNKGNFPGRFSGRQFSNSRSEMNVSTLELGDSALYLCASSSTGENYNSPLHFGNGTRLTVT.